Each of the 24 T cell receptor beta chains below was sequenced from the same sample in a study of shared clonotypes between healthy human individuals. Positively selected for CCR7, the CD45RO-negative cells used as naive CD8 cells excluded terminally differentiated effector memory CD45RA+ cells. The table came from immunoSEQ multiplex PCR; TCRdb's copy has only in-frame clones and leaves some out. Altogether approximately 1.9 million clones are present, 80% to 95% being singletons, with the ten largest covering approximately 1.7%. The sample comprised naive CD8+ T cells from PBMCs. The receptors come from a man between 18 and 35 years old in good health. Some clones in this sample may be carry-over from other donors' samples.

The chain uses TRBV6-5 and TRBJ2-7; D unclear. With 2 bases removed from V and 3 bases from J, the gap between germline ends came to 11 bases. The germline CDR1 and CDR2 sequences are MNHEY and SVGAGI. The CDR3 covers 14 residues. CDR3 residues: CASSYGPVNYEQYF. In nucleotides, the CDR3 is TGTGCCAGCAGTTACGGACCCGTCAACTACGAGCAGTACTTC.

This clone occurred once. The chain couples TRBV7-6 to TRBJ2-1, with 7 positions matching TRBD2. J was trimmed by 4 bases and V by 0 bases; bases with no gene match: 6. The CDR3 length is 16 residues. The germline V gene encodes CDR1 SGHVS and CDR2 FNYEAQ. This CDR3 is CASSLAAGVGYNEQFF. The CDR3 bases are TGTGCCAGCAGCTTAGCCGCGGGAGTGGGATACAATGAGCAGTTCTTC.

In nucleotides, the CDR3 is TGTGCCAGCAGCCCCCACACAGGGGGATTAACTGAAGCTTTCTTT. This sequence encodes CASSPHTGGLTEAFF. The chain employs TRBV7-3 and TRBJ1-1, with 8 bases that match TRBD1. This CDR3 is 15 amino acids long. Trimming at V came to 5 bases and at J to 5 bases, leaving 10 bases not matched to a gene. Germline-derived CDR1 and CDR2 are SGHTA and FQGTGA.

The chain carries TRBV28 and TRBJ1-1, with TRBD1 identical over 7 bases. This CDR3 comprises 15 residues. CDR1 MDHEN and CDR2 SYDVKM come from the germline V gene. The V and J ends lost 3 bases and 1 base, in that order; junction bases with no gene match: 5. The CDR3 protein is CASSFGGGRNTEAFF. The CDR3 DNA reads as TGTGCCAGCAGTTTTGGAGGGGGCAGGAACACTGAAGCTTTCTTT.

This clone showed up just once. This sequence joins TRBV9 and TRBJ2-5; 9 positions match TRBD2. The J call may not be correct, given that the DNA end is closer to TRBJ2-7. Per the germline V gene, CDR1 is SGDLS and CDR2 is YYNGEE. The CDR3 has 15 amino acids. The CDR3 protein is CASSVASGTTYEQYF. DNA of the CDR3: TGTGCCAGCAGCGTAGCTAGCGGGACGACCTACGAGCAGTACTTC.

The V and J genes are TRBV29-1 and TRBJ2-1, with a possible D match to TRBD2 (6 bases). Trimming pared 1 base from V and 5 bases from J, leaving 12 bases between. CDR3 length: 14 amino acids. The V gene's germline CDR1 is SQVTM and CDR2 ANQGSEA. The CDR3 region has the DNA TGCAGCGTTGAAGCCGGTAGCGGAAACAATGAGCAGTTCTTC. Translated, it gives CSVEAGSGNNEQFF.

V and J are TRBV7-9 and TRBJ2-2; the match to TRBD2 covers 8 bases. V lost 3 bases to trimming and J lost 1 base; unmatched junction nucleotides: 7. CDR1 is SEHNR, CDR2 FQNEAQ, per germline (reference sequence). This CDR3 contains 17 residues. Here the CDR3 DNA reads TGTGCCAGCAGCTTTCAACCTAGCGGGTTGAACACCGGGGAGCTGTTTTTT. Protein: CASSFQPSGLNTGELFF. Filled out from reference TRBV7-9 and TRBJ2-2, the complete variable domain reads DTGVSQNPRHKITKRGQNVTFRCDPISEHNRLYWYRQTLGQGPEFLTYFQNEAQLEKSRLLSDRFSAERPKGSFSTLEIQRTEQGDSAMYLCASSFQPSGLNTGELFFGEGSRLTVL.

The V gene is TRBV5-6, the J gene TRBJ2-7; 7 positions agree with TRBD2. CDR1 and CDR2 from the germline V gene are SGHDT and YYEEEE. The V segment lost 4 bases and the J segment 4 bases; nucleotides outside the gene matches: 11. The CDR3 spans 15 residues. CDR3 coding DNA: TGTGCCAGCAGCCGGCGATGGGCGGGAGAATACGAGCAGTACTTC. Translated, it gives CASSRRWAGEYEQYF.

Note on this clone: Other DNA variants within this sample encode the same CDR3. V is TRBV5-6 and J is TRBJ2-1; D perhaps matches TRBD2 (6 bases). Trimming shortened V by 0 bases and J by 2 bases, and 9 bases separated the two germline ends. The CDR3 extends over 15 amino acids. The germline V gene encodes CDR1 SGHDT and CDR2 YYEEEE. As DNA, the CDR3 is TGTGCCAGCAGCTTGGGGCGGGAACCCTACAATGAGCAGTTCTTC. Translating gives CASSLGREPYNEQFF.

V gene TRBV9 combines with J gene TRBJ2-7; TRBD1 matches 8 bases. Per the germline V gene, CDR1 is SGDLS and CDR2 is YYNGEE. The CDR3 is 16 amino acids. Germline trimming cut 3 bases from V and 0 bases from J; bases unmatched to any gene: 8. In DNA, the CDR3 is TGTGCCAGCAGCGAGACAGGGGTTTCGCCCTCCTACGAGCAGTACTTC. Translating it yields CASSETGVSPSYEQYF.

The DNA for the CDR3 is TGTGCCAGCAGCGACAGGGAGAATCAGCCCCAGCATTTT. Its translation is CASSDRENQPQHF. This sequence joins TRBV27 and TRBJ1-5; 7 bases map to TRBD1. CDR1 MNHEY and CDR2 SMNVEV come from the germline V gene (reference sequence). The CDR3 sequence is 13 residues long. J lost 4 bases, V lost 6 bases, and 3 bases had no gene match.

The genes are TRBV28 and TRBJ2-7, with TRBD2 matching over 14 bases. Germline V CDR1 and CDR2: MDHEN, SYDVKM. Trimming cost V 8 bases and J 2 bases; bases outside gene matches: 5. CDR3 size: 15 residues. The CDR3 coding sequence is TGTGCCAGCGTCGAGGGACTAGCGGGAGCCTACGAGCAGTACTTC. Translating it yields CASVEGLAGAYEQYF.

This clone was seen a few times. Other DNA variants within this sample encode the same CDR3. The CDR3 nucleotides are TGTGCCAGCAGTTACTCGGGCTTCTACGAGCAGTACTTC. Translated, it gives CASSYSGFYEQYF. The rearrangement links TRBV6-6 to TRBJ2-7; D is uncertain. Germline-derived CDR1 and CDR2 are MNHNY and SVGAGI (reference sequence). The V and J ends lost 0 bases and 3 bases respectively, with 6 bases between them. There are 13 residues in the CDR3.

A remark on this clone: Other DNA sequences in the sample encode the same CDR3. The chain links TRBV25-1 to TRBJ2-7; D ambiguous. The CDR3 contains 11 residues. Trimming took 3 bases from V and 4 from J, leaving 4 bases between them. Germline assignment: CDR1 MGHDK and CDR2 SYGVNS. CDR3 protein: CASSDGYEQYF. In DNA form, the CDR3 reads TGTGCCAGCAGTGATGGGTACGAGCAGTACTTC.

The gene calls are TRBV7-9 and TRBJ2-1, with D tentatively TRBD1 or TRBD2 (6 bases each). Between the trimmed V and J ends, which lost 2 bases and 4 bases, there was a span of 18 bases. The CDR3 sequence is 17 residues long. Germline CDR1 SEHNR, CDR2 FQNEAQ (reference sequence). Here the CDR3 reads CASSLMGLQGPYNEQFF. DNA of the CDR3: TGTGCCAGCAGCTTAATGGGACTTCAGGGGCCTTACAATGAGCAGTTCTTC.

The V gene is TRBV11-3, the J gene TRBJ2-3; D remains unclear. The length of the CDR3 is 14 residues. V lost 0 bases and J 1 base, leaving 5 bases between the germline ends. Germline CDR1 and CDR2: SGHNT and YENEEA. CDR3 in DNA: TGTGCCAGCAGCTTAGATTGGGGCACAGATACGCAGTATTTT. Its translation is CASSLDWGTDTQYF.

The V gene is TRBV15, the J gene TRBJ1-1, with D maybe TRBD1 (5 bases). Germline V gene lookup returns CDR1 LNHNV and CDR2 YYDKDF (reference sequence). The CDR3 is 13 amino acids. V lost 8 bases and J 4 bases, leaving 14 bases between the germline ends. The CDR3 coding sequence is TGTGCCACCGGACACTACCGGGGCACTGAAGCTTTCTTT. Amino acid sequence: CATGHYRGTEAFF.

The DNA of the CDR3 is TGTGCCAGCAGCCGAGAGGGACAGGAGTACACTGAAGCTTTCTTT. Translating it yields CASSREGQEYTEAFF. This sequence joins TRBV6-1 and TRBJ1-1; 8 bases line up with TRBD1. The germline CDR1 and CDR2 sequences are MNHNS and SASEGT. V was pared by 6 bases and J by 3 bases, with 9 bases of the junction left unmatched. This CDR3 is 15 amino acids long.

The chain joins TRBV27 to TRBJ2-3; D is uncertain. V shed 3 bases and J shed 14 bases, with 12 bases lying between them. CDR1 and CDR2 (germline): MNHEY, SMNVEV (reference sequence). This CDR3 contains 11 residues. This chain's CDR3 is CASSFGVVRYF. The CDR3 nucleotides are TGTGCCAGCAGTTTTGGGGTAGTTCGGTATTTT.

DNA for the CDR3: TGTGCCAGCAGCTTCCTAGCGGTTCGAACAGATACGCAGTATTTT. This codes for CASSFLAVRTDTQYF. V and J are TRBV5-4 and TRBJ2-3; 7 bases are shared with TRBD2. The length of the CDR3 is 15 residues. V shed 2 bases and J 3 bases; nucleotides not matched to a gene: 6. Germline CDR1 and CDR2: SGHNT and YYREEE (reference sequence).

The gene calls are TRBV4-1 and TRBJ2-5; TRBD2 matches at 10 bases. Trimming at V came to 3 bases and at J to 1 base, leaving 8 bases not matched to a gene. CDR3 length: 17 residues. CDR1 is MGHRA, CDR2 YSYEKL, per germline. CDR3 sequence reads: CASSQRKTSGLQETQYF. The CDR3 DNA follows: TGCGCCAGCAGCCAGCGCAAGACTAGCGGGCTCCAAGAGACCCAGTACTTC.

The chain recombines TRBV6-6 with TRBJ2-2, with D unclear. The CDR3 runs 15 residues. Germline V CDR1 and CDR2: MNHNY, SVGAGI (reference sequence). Trimming removed 5 bases from V and 5 bases from J, with 15 bases in between. The CDR3 coding sequence is TGTGCCAGCAGTCACCGGGCCCCCTCGACCGGGGAGCTGTTTTTT. It translates to CASSHRAPSTGELFF.

V gene TRBV25-1 combines with J gene TRBJ1-4; D not certain. This CDR3 is built from 15 residues. The V end lost 0 bases, the J end lost 7 bases, and 12 bases lay between the germline ends. Per germline, CDR1 MGHDK and CDR2 SYGVNS. The CDR3: CASSEYGVIGEKLFF. Written as DNA, the CDR3 is TGTGCCAGCAGTGAATATGGGGTGATCGGTGAAAAACTGTTTTTT.

This chain links TRBV19 with TRBJ1-3; weak D call: TRBD1 (6 bases). CDR1 is LNHDA and CDR2 is SQIVND in the germline V gene (reference sequence). The CDR3 sequence is 13 residues long. V was clipped by 9 bases and J by 8 bases, with 17 bases between them. CDR3 nucleotides: TGTGCCAGCAGACAGGCTCTCGGGGACACCATATATTTT. Translating gives CASRQALGDTIYF.